A selection of T cell receptor beta chains follows, all from one sample in a study of CD4 T cells in relation to SARS-CoV-2 and coronaviruses. These receptors have no known antigen. TCRdb keeps only in-frame clones here, not all; method: immunoSEQ multiplex PCR. The table records about 40,000 clones, over 75% of them present only once. The source material was memory CD4+ T cells from PBMCs, cultured in vitro. Receptor source: an adult with COVID-19. Each CDR3 is given without its conserved first and last residue.

>TRBV9|TRBJ2-2
ASSVSTSTTGTGELF
>TRBV7-9|TRBJ2-2
ASSYENRVAGELF
>TRBV29-1|TRBJ1-2
SVGTSGVYGYT
>TRBV2|TRBJ2-1
ASSVLAGVDEQF
>TRBV5-1|TRBJ2-1
ASSLVPSNEQF
>TRBV7-9|TRBJ2-5
ASSRGMVQETQY
>TRBV6-1|TRBJ2-7
ASSEMRGPY
>TRBV5-1|TRBJ2-7
ASRPGEYEQY
>TRBV4-1|TRBJ2-1
ASSQEGWATNEQF
>TRBV19|TRBJ2-5
ASSGRTSGRIETQY
>TRBV19|TRBJ1-2
ASTPGTGNYGYT
>TRBV7-6|TRBJ1-5
ASSPTARLSQNQPQH
>TRBV12-3/TRBV12-4|TRBJ2-7
ASRPTTGSEQY
>TRBV20-1|TRBJ1-1
SANGGTEAF
>TRBV2|TRBJ2-7
ASKRTPGQGSASSYEQY
>TRBV5-1|TRBJ2-5
ASSLYRGGGQETQY
>TRBV9|TRBJ2-1
ASSARGEGSYNEQF
>TRBV18|TRBJ1-1
ASSRQSNTEAF
>TRBV1|TRBJ2-3
TSSQALGTSGPTDTQY
>TRBV11-3|TRBJ2-4
ASSLDRKNIQY
>TRBV19|TRBJ2-7
ASSIGTRHYEQY
>TRBV5-1|TRBJ1-1
ASSLAGATEAF
>TRBV18|TRBJ1-6
ASSPPGQANSPLH
>TRBV7-9|TRBJ2-5
ASSGPTSGETQY
>TRBV24-1|TRBJ2-5
ATSDSRQGRQTQY
>TRBV9|TRBJ2-5
ASQRDEETQY
>TRBV27|TRBJ1-5
ANAGVWNQPQH
>TRBV7-2|TRBJ2-3
ASARDRGMDTQY
>TRBV30|TRBJ2-7
AWNRESHEQY
>TRBV11-2|TRBJ2-2
ASSPPGLAGGSGELF
>TRBV29-1|TRBJ2-2
SVSTAGVRIGELF
>TRBV7-2|TRBJ1-1
ASNQRRGMGNTEAF
>TRBV7-2|TRBJ2-6
ASSLVGSGANVLT
>TRBV7-3|TRBJ2-3
ASSLTGGDLTQY
>TRBV15|TRBJ2-7
ATSRGHLEQY
>TRBV5-4|TRBJ2-1
ASSGLAGVGNEQF
>TRBV14|TRBJ2-7
ASSQLQGRGNPYEQY
>TRBV7-9|TRBJ1-5
ASSVGYNQPQH
>TRBV12-3/TRBV12-4|TRBJ1-5
ASTGTGDQPQH
>TRBV7-2|TRBJ1-6
ASSPAGSYNSPLH
>TRBV5-1|TRBJ1-2
ASSFARGEHGYT
>TRBV28|TRBJ1-4
ASSSGGTNEKLF
>TRBV4-1|TRBJ1-2
ASSQGQGTYGYT
>TRBV11-2|TRBJ2-1
ASSLVLDGNEQF
>TRBV5-6|TRBJ2-7
ASSFISSEQY
>TRBV30|TRBJ2-3
AWQGKGVPDTQY
>TRBV28|TRBJ1-5
ASSLSLWGRNQPQH